The 16 T cell receptor beta chains given below trace back to one sample, sequenced in a study of T-cell reconstitution after alpha-beta-depleted transplantation in children. For TCRbeta, the library was prepared with unique molecular identifiers. In TCRdb, the PCR reads were re-called with MiXCR into one record per CDR3 protein. Among hundreds of thousands of distinct CDR3 sequences listed, around a sixth were seen once. The material was PBMCs from the stem cell graft donor, obtained from the stem cell graft. These receptors were collected from a human donor who donated a stem cell graft to a child with acute myeloid leukemia.

Comment on this clonotype: Given a much more abundant clone one base away, this may be a read error. In DNA form, the CDR3 reads TGCAGTGCGCTAGACCTCCTCTGGGATGAGCAGTTCTTC. This codes for CSALDLLWDEQFF. V is TRBV20-1 and J is TRBJ2-1; D gene unclear. The germline gives CDR1 DFQATT, CDR2 SNEGSKA (reference sequence). The CDR3 sequence is 13 residues long. V was shortened by 6 bases and J by 8 bases, with 17 bases between the two germline ends.

This chain connects TRBV5-1 to TRBJ1-2; TRBD1 matches at 7 bases. After removal of 3 bases from V and 2 bases from J, the junction contained 7 bases not matched to a gene. Germline CDR1 reads SGHRS; CDR2 reads YFSETQ. This CDR3 comprises 15 residues. The DNA of the CDR3 is TGCGCCAGCAGCTATTTTCAGGGGGAGAACTATGGCTACACCTTC. Protein sequence: CASSYFQGENYGYTF.

This clonotype was recorded many times. The chain links TRBV29-1 to TRBJ1-1; TRBD1 matches 7 bases. Germline-derived CDR1 and CDR2 are SQVTM and ANQGSEA. J was trimmed by 11 bases and V by 6 bases; bases with no gene match: 9. This CDR3 has 11 amino acids. The CDR3 sequence: CSVLGGQFAFF. In DNA form, the CDR3 reads TGCAGCGTCCTGGGGGGACAGTTCGCTTTCTTT.

There are many counts of this clonotype. The chain uses TRBV6-5 and TRBJ2-1, with D maybe TRBD1 (6 bases). The CDR3 has 14 residues. Trimming removed 6 bases at V and 0 bases at J, with 9 bases between. Per germline, CDR1 MNHEY and CDR2 SVGAGI. The CDR3 here is CASRRGSSYNEQFF. CDR3 in DNA: TGTGCCAGCAGGAGGGGGAGCTCCTACAATGAGCAGTTCTTC.

This chain connects TRBV29-1 to TRBJ1-1; no definite D call. This CDR3 has 14 residues. V lost 7 bases and J 0 bases, leaving 15 bases between the germline ends. Germline assignment: CDR1 SQVTM and CDR2 ANQGSEA. The CDR3 DNA reads TGCAGCGGGAGCGCCGCGGCAATGAACACTGAAGCTTTCTTT. Its translation is CSGSAAAMNTEAFF.

This clonotype showed up many times. The chain couples TRBV12-3 or TRBV12-4 to TRBJ2-1; the match to TRBD2 covers 11 bases. This CDR3 has 14 residues. V was clipped by 3 bases and J by 8 bases; unmatched bases: 3. CDR3 DNA: TGTGCCAGCAGTTTTAGCGGGGGGGACGATGAGCAGTTCTTC. Translation gives CASSFSGGDDEQFF.

Only one count was recorded for this clonotype. One base away lies a much larger clone, so this may be a sequencing read error. The chain links TRBV20-1 to TRBJ1-1; D unresolved. The germline gives CDR1 DFQATT, CDR2 SNEGSKA (reference sequence). This CDR3 spans 12 amino acids. V lost 4 bases and J lost 5, with 11 bases in between. DNA for the CDR3: TGCAGTGCTATAGATCAAGGGACTGAAGCTTTCTTT. This sequence encodes CSAIDQGTEAFF.

Many counts were recorded for this clonotype. The rearrangement links TRBV12-3 or TRBV12-4 to TRBJ1-1; D not resolved. V dropped 3 bases and J dropped 3 bases, with 11 bases sitting between them. The CDR3 runs to 14 residues. CDR3 residues: CASSLGMEYTEAFF. In nucleotides, the CDR3 is TGTGCCAGCAGTTTGGGGATGGAGTACACTGAAGCTTTCTTT.

This clonotype was detected a few times. V and J are TRBV20-1 and TRBJ1-5, with D perhaps TRBD1 (5 bases). Trimming took off 5 bases at V and 3 bases at J, with 17 bases between the two ends. The CDR3 has 15 amino acids. Germline V gene lookup returns CDR1 DFQATT and CDR2 SNEGSKA (reference sequence). CDR3 sequence (DNA): TGCAGTGCTCTTCTCCGGGACGTAGTCAATCAGCCCCAGCATTTT. It translates to CSALLRDVVNQPQHF.

This clonotype has at least ten counts. The V and J genes are TRBV12-3 or TRBV12-4 and TRBJ2-5, with 12 positions matching TRBD2. This CDR3 comprises 15 residues. V gave up 7 bases and J gave up 2 bases; unmatched junction bases: 5. The CDR3 nucleotides read TGTGCCAGCACCACGACTAGCGGGGGACAAGAGACCCAGTACTTC. It is translated as CASTTTSGGQETQYF.

The chain joins TRBV29-1 to TRBJ2-3, with 9 bases that match TRBD2. The CDR3 covers 17 residues. V trimming: 3 bases; J trimming: 2 bases; junction bases outside the gene matches: 12. Germline assignment: CDR1 SQVTM and CDR2 ANQGSEA. CDR3: CSVEGAGGHIITDTQYF. The CDR3 DNA sequence: TGCAGCGTTGAGGGAGCGGGGGGCCATATAATCACAGATACGCAGTATTTT.

As for this clonotype: The conserved phenylalanine or tryptophan normally closing the CDR3 is absent here, so this likely arose from a read error. The chain joins TRBV12-3 or TRBV12-4 to TRBJ2-3; D possibly corresponds to TRBD1 (6 bases). V dropped 3 bases and J dropped 4 bases, with 17 bases sitting between them. There are 16 residues in the CDR3. In DNA, the CDR3 is TGTGCCAGCAGTTTCCCGGTACAGGGCATGGCAGATACGCAGTATCTT. It codes for CASSFPVQGMADTQYL.

This chain connects TRBV4-1 to TRBJ1-1; unclear D gene. Looked up from germline, CDR1 is MGHRA and CDR2 is YSYEKL. This CDR3 contains 13 residues. Trimming removed 3 bases at V and 0 bases at J, with 5 bases between. The DNA for the CDR3 is TGCGCCAGCAGCCACGGCATGAACACTGAAGCTTTCTTT. This codes for CASSHGMNTEAFF.

The chain is built from TRBV4-3 and TRBJ2-1; D may be TRBD1 (5 bases). Germline loops: CDR1 LGHNA, CDR2 YSLEER. The V and J ends lost 0 bases and 6 bases respectively, with 15 bases between them. This CDR3 has 16 amino acids. In DNA form, the CDR3 reads TGCGCCAGCAGCCAAGATCAAGGGGCAGACCTCAATGAGCAGTTCTTC. Translating it yields CASSQDQGADLNEQFF.

This clonotype turned up a few times. The chain recombines TRBV7-3 with TRBJ2-3; either TRBD1 or TRBD2 may fit D (7 bases each). Germline CDR1 is SGHTA and CDR2 is FQGTGA. There are 13 residues in the CDR3. V dropped 5 bases and J dropped 8 bases, with 14 bases sitting between them. The CDR3 region has the DNA TGTGCCAGCAGCCCTACAGGGGAGGGTACGCAGTATTTT. Translated, it gives CASSPTGEGTQYF.

This clonotype occurred a few times. The chain uses TRBV21-1 and TRBJ2-7. TRBV21-1 is classified as a pseudogene. The length of the CDR3 is 16 residues. The CDR3 is CASSKAARRVSYEQYV. The CDR3 DNA reads TGTGCCAGCAGCAAAGCTGCTAGGAGGGTCTCCTACGAGCAGTACGTC.